Below, one T cell receptor (beta chain) is given with its context. What it binds is unknown. This record belongs to a study of glioma-infiltrating T cells. TCR alpha and beta CDR3 regions were amplified from RNA using iRepertoire nested multiplex PCR. TCRdb fed the multiplex PCR reads into MiXCR, producing one record per CDR3 protein. This table holds some 150,000 distinct CDR3 sequences, around 42% found once. V dropped 8 bases and J dropped 4 bases, with 11 bases sitting between them. The length of the CDR3 is 13 residues. Looked up from germline, CDR1 is MNHNS and CDR2 is SASEGT. Findings of the study overall: Gliomas, especially low-grade, showed above-expected tissue-blood divergence; non-neoplastic patients showed below. Only very few CDR3 sequences appeared in both tissue and blood.

This receptor was taken from a human donor with low-grade glioma or glioblastoma, undergoing nonglioma brain surgery, or in good health (not recorded which). Sequencing used glioma tissue, nonneoplastic brain tissue, or PBMCs (not recorded which). This sequence joins TRBV6-1 and TRBJ2-2; no definite D call. This CDR3 reads CASSMQVTGELFF. For the CDR3, the DNA is TGTGCCAGCTCCATGCAGGTCACCGGGGAGCTGTTTTTT.